This TCR beta chain is from a study of T cells in Graves' hyperthyroidism and ophthalmopathy. Fresh peripheral blood, 8 to 10 ml, was the source of the PBMCs. From RNA transcripts, TCR beta CDR3 regions were amplified. The TCR CDR3 was amplified in a first-round RT-PCR using the HTBI primer set. TCRdb itself ran the multiplex PCR reads through MiXCR, one entry per CDR3 protein. The sample includes about 410,000 distinct CDR3 sequences, roughly 15% of them seen just once. Germline CDR1 reads SGHTA; CDR2 reads FQGTGA. V was trimmed by 1 base and J by 7 bases, leaving 10 bases between them. This CDR3 is built from 13 residues. In this sample, this clonotype turned up a few times.

Specimen: blood. This chain connects TRBV7-3 to TRBJ1-1, with no clear D. This clonotype was sampled from a woman aged 25-40 years with Graves' ophthalmopathy. CDR3 DNA: TGTGCCAGCAGCTTAAATCTGAGGAATGAAGCTTTCTTT. Translating it yields CASSLNLRNEAFF.